Below, 14 T cell receptor beta chains from the same sample are listed, as sequenced in a study of CD8 T cells in Susac syndrome. Random hexamers were used to reverse transcribe the RNA input (roughly 0.5 to 1 ug). TCRdb reanalysed the immunoSEQ multiplex PCR reads using MiXCR and keeps one entry per CDR3 protein. The top ten hold 0.2% to 0.25% of the sample, which has about 130,000 distinct CDR3 sequences, more than 90% seen once. The material sequenced was CD8+ T cells from PBMCs. The receptors shown here come from a human donor with Susac syndrome.

The J gene is TRBJ2-4, the V gene TRBV7-9, with TRBD2 as a possible D gene (6 bases). Trimming removed 3 bases from V and 0 bases from J, with 9 bases in between. This CDR3 contains 15 residues. The germline V gene encodes CDR1 SEHNR and CDR2 FQNEAQ (reference sequence). The CDR3 protein is CASSFGGPAKNIQYF. The DNA of the CDR3 is TGTGCCAGCAGCTTCGGGGGTCCAGCCAAAAACATTCAGTACTTC.

The rearrangement joins TRBV4-3 to TRBJ1-1; possible D gene TRBD1, 5 bases. The CDR3 covers 13 residues. Germline CDR1 reads LGHNA; CDR2 reads YSLEER. Trimming left V 1 base short and J 7 bases short, with 10 bases between. The DNA for the CDR3 is TGCGCCAGCAGCCAAGGGAGAGGGGATGAAGCTTTCTTT. Translating it yields CASSQGRGDEAFF.

The chain uses TRBV20-1 and TRBJ2-1; TRBD2 is a possible D gene (7 bases). Germline loops: CDR1 DFQATT, CDR2 SNEGSKA (reference sequence). The CDR3 totals 15 residues. V lost 0 bases to trimming and J lost 12 bases, with 21 bases between them. CDR3 protein: CSARDGTPNWEGQFF. Here the CDR3 DNA reads TGCAGTGCTAGAGACGGGACACCTAATTGGGAGGGGCAGTTCTTC.

This chain uses TRBV7-9 with TRBJ1-1, with D perhaps TRBD1 (6 bases). The length of the CDR3 is 14 residues. The V gene's germline CDR1 is SEHNR and CDR2 FQNEAQ (reference sequence). V lost 5 bases and J 0 bases, leaving 10 bases between the germline ends. For the CDR3, the DNA is TGTGCCAGCAGCACTGGGGGCCTGAACACTGAAGCTTTCTTT. This encodes CASSTGGLNTEAFF.

V is TRBV20-1 and J is TRBJ1-5; 7 nucleotides agree with TRBD1. Germline trimming cut 3 bases from V and 2 bases from J; bases unmatched to any gene: 7. The CDR3 has 15 amino acids. Germline assignment: CDR1 DFQATT and CDR2 SNEGSKA (reference sequence). In DNA, the CDR3 is TGCAGTGCTAGGAAACAGGGGTTCGGCAATCAGCCCCAGCATTTT. Translated, it gives CSARKQGFGNQPQHF.

The chain is built from TRBV28 and TRBJ2-6, with TRBD2 matching 7 bases. After removal of 6 bases from V and 2 bases from J, the junction contained 1 base not matched to a gene. The germline V gene encodes CDR1 MDHEN and CDR2 SYDVKM. This CDR3 contains 14 residues. The CDR3 region is CASSGRTGANVLTF. In DNA form, the CDR3 reads TGTGCCAGCAGCGGGAGGACTGGGGCCAACGTCCTGACTTTC.

V and J are TRBV7-3 and TRBJ2-1; D uncertain. With 0 bases removed from V and 7 bases from J, the gap between germline ends came to 4 bases. Germline loops: CDR1 SGHTA, CDR2 FQGTGA. This CDR3 is 12 amino acids long. The CDR3 loop is CASSLTANEQFF. The CDR3 nucleotides are TGTGCCAGCAGCTTAACAGCAAATGAGCAGTTCTTC.

The rearrangement joins TRBV27 to TRBJ2-7; 10 bases agree with TRBD1. Losses at the gene ends were 6 bases for V and 6 bases for J; bases not matched to a gene: 11. Germline V gene data show CDR1 as MNHEY and CDR2 as SMNVEV (reference sequence). This CDR3 comprises 15 residues. Here the CDR3 reads CASRGMDRGEGEQYF. Here the CDR3 DNA reads TGTGCCAGCAGGGGAATGGACAGGGGGGAAGGCGAGCAGTACTTC.

This chain connects TRBV27 to TRBJ2-7; D gene unclear. This CDR3 spans 12 amino acids. Germline lookup yields CDR1 MNHEY and CDR2 SMNVEV (reference sequence). V lost 6 bases to trimming and J lost 3 bases, with 9 bases between them. CDR3 region: CASSLKGYEQYF. As DNA, the CDR3 is TGTGCCAGCAGCTTAAAGGGCTACGAGCAGTACTTC.

The genes are TRBV24-1 and TRBJ1-5, with a possible D match to TRBD1 (6 bases). CDR3 length equals 17 residues. V lost 1 base and J 1 base, leaving 13 bases between the germline ends. CDR1 and CDR2 (germline): KGHDR, SFDVKD. The CDR3 DNA reads as TGTGCCACCAGTGATTTCAGGCGGGGGCTGAGCAATCAGCCCCAGCATTTT. This gives the protein CATSDFRRGLSNQPQHF.

The chain is built from TRBV9 and TRBJ1-1; D unresolved. The germline CDR1 and CDR2 sequences are SGDLS and YYNGEE. V gave up 3 bases and J gave up 4 bases, with 16 bases separating them. This CDR3 is 15 amino acids long. CDR3 DNA sequence: TGTGCCAGCAGCGCTTTGGAGGGATCCCTCACTGAAGCTTTCTTT. Translated: CASSALEGSLTEAFF.

In its sample, this clonotype was seen once. The chain employs TRBV20-1 and TRBJ1-1; D is possibly TRBD1 (6 bases). Germline V lookup: CDR1 DFQATT, CDR2 SNEGSKA (reference sequence). Trimming shortened V by 5 bases and J by 4 bases, and 26 bases separated the two germline ends. The CDR3 has 17 amino acids. As DNA, the CDR3 is TGCAGTGCTTCCCCGGGGGCCACCCTCTCCCTGAGCACTGAAGCTTTCTTT. Residues: CSASPGATLSLSTEAFF.

This chain uses TRBV29-1 with TRBJ1-5; D is perhaps TRBD1 (6 bases). V lost 6 bases, J lost 7 bases, and 16 bases lay in between. The germline V gene has CDR1 SQVTM and CDR2 ANQGSEA. The CDR3 extends over 13 amino acids. The CDR3, as DNA: TGCAGCGTAGGCTCGGGGGCGGACCAGCCCCAGCATTTT. Translated, it gives CSVGSGADQPQHF.

This chain links TRBV27 with TRBJ2-7; 10 bases map to TRBD1. This CDR3 contains 13 residues. V lost 7 bases, J lost 3 bases, and 3 bases stayed unmatched. Germline loops: CDR1 MNHEY, CDR2 SMNVEV (reference sequence). The CDR3 nucleotides read TGTGCCAGCACGGGACAGGGGTACTACGAGCAGTACTTC. As protein: CASTGQGYYEQYF.